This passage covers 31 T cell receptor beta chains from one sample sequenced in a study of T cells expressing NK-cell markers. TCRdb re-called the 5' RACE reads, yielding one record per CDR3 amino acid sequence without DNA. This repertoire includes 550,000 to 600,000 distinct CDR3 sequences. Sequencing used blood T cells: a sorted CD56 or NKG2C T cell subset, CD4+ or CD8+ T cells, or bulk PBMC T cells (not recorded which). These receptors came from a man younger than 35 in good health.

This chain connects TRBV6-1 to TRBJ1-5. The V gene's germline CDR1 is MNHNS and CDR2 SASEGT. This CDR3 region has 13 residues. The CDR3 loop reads CASSVGLSQPQHF.

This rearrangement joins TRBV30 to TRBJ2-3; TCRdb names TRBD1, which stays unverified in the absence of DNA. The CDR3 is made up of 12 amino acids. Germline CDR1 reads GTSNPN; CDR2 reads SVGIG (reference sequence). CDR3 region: CASPGTGGTQYF.

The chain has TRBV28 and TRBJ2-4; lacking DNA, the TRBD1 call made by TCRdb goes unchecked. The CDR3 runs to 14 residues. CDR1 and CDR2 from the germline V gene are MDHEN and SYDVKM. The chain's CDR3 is CASRQGMAKNIQYF.

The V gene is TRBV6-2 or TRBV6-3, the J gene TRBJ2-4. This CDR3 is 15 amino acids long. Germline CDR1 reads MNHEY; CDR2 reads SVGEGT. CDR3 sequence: CASRGLTVAKNIQYF.

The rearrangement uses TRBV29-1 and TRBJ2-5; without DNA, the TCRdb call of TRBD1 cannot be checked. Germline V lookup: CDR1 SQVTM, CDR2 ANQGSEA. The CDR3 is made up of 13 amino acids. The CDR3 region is CSVDPGTVETQYF.

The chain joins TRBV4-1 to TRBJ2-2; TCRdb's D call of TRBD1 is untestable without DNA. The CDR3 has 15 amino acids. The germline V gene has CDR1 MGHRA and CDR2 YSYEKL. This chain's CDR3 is CASSPRTGRSGELFF.

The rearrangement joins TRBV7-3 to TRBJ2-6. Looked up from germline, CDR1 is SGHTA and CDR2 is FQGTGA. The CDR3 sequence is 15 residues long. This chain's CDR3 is CASTHLGSKSDVLTF.

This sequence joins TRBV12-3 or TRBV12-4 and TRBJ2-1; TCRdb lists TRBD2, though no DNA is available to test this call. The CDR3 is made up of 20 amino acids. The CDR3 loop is CASSLDLAGGINTIYNEQFF.

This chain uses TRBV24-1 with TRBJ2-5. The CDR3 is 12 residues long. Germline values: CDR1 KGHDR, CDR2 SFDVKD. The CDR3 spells CATSDLEETQYF.

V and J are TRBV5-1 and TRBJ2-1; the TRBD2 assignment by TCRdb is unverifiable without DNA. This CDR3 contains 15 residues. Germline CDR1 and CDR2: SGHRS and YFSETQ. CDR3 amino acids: CASSLSSGGSDEQFF.

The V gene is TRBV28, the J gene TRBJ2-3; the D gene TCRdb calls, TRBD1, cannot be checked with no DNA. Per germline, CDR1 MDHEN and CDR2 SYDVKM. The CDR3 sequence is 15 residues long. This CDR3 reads CASSFQGQVTDTQYF.

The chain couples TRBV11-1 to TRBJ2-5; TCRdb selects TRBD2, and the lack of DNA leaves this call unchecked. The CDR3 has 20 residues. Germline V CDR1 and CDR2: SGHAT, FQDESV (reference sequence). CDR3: CASSLLKPGLAGEWQETQYF.

CDR3 sequence: CASSLSGPNEQFF. The chain joins TRBV28 to TRBJ2-1; TCRdb proposes TRBD2, but this gene call is untestable without DNA. The CDR3 totals 13 residues. Looked up from germline, CDR1 is MDHEN and CDR2 is SYDVKM.

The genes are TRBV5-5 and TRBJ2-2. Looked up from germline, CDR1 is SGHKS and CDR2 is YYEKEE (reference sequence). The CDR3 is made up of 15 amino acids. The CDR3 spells CASSFAELNTGELFF.

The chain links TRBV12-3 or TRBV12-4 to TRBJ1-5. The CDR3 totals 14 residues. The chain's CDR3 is CASGGRVRGQPQHF.

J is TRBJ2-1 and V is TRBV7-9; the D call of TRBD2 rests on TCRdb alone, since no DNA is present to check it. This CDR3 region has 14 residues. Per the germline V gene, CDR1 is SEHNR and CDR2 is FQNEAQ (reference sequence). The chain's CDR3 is CASSRLRLASTWFF.

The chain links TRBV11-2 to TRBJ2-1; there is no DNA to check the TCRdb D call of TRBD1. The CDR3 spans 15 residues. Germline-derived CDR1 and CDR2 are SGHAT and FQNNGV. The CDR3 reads CASSHPGTPKDEQFF.

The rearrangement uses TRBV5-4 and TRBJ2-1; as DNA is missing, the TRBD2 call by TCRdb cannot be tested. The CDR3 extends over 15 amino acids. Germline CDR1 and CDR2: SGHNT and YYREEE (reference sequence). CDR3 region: CASSLSGRVHNEQFF.

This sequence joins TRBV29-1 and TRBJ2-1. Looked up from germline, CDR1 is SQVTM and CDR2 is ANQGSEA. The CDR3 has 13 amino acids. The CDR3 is CSGKAYSDNEQFF.

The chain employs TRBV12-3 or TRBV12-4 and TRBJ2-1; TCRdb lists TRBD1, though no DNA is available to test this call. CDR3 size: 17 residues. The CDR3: CASQLMGLPMIYNEQFF.

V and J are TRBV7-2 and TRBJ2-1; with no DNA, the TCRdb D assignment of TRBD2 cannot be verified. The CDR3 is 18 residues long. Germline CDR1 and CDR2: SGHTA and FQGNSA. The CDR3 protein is CASSFGTSGKGGHNEQFF. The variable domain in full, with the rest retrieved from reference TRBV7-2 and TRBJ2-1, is GAGVSQSPSNKVTEKGKDVELRCDPISGHTALYWYRQSLGQGLEFLIYFQGNSAPDKSGLPSDRFSAERTGGSVSTLTIQRTQQEDSAVYLCASSFGTSGKGGHNEQFFGPGTRLTVL.

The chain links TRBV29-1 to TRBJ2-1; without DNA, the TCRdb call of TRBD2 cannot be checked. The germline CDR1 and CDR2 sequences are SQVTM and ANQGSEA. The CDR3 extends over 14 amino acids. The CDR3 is CSVEGGIRWNEQFF.

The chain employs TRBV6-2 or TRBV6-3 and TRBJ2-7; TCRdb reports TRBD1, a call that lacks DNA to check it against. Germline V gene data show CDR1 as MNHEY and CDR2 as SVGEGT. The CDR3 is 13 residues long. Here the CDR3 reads CATNPGPTYEQYF.

The CDR3 region is CSARADRGRVPNEKLFF. V is TRBV20-1 and J is TRBJ1-4; TCRdb selects TRBD1, and the lack of DNA leaves this call unchecked. Germline CDR1 and CDR2: DFQATT and SNEGSKA (reference sequence). This CDR3 contains 17 residues.

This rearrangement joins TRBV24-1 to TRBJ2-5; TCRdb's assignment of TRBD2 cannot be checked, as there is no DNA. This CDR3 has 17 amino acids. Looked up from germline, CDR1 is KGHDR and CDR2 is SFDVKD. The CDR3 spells CATSETGLAGKVETQYF.

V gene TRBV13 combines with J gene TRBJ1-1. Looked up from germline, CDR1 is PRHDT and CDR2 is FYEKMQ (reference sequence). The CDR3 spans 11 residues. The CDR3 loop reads CASRPHTEAFF.

This CDR3 is CASSLETPTDTQYF. The J gene is TRBJ2-3, the V gene TRBV12-3 or TRBV12-4. CDR3 length: 14 residues.

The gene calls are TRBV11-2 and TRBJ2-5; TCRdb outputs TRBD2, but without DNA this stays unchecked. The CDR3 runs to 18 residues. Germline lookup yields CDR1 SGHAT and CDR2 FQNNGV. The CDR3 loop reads CASSLPALAGGGQETQYF. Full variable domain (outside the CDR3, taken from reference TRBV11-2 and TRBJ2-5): EAGVAQSPRYKIIEKRQSVAFWCNPISGHATLYWYQQILGQGPKLLIQFQNNGVVDDSQLPKDRFSAERLKGVDSTLKIQPAKLEDSAVYLCASSLPALAGGGQETQYFGPGTRLLVL.

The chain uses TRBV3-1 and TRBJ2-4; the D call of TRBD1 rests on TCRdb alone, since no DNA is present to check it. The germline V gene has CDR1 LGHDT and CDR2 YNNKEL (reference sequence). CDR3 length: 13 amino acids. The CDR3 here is CASSGRTGTGIYF.

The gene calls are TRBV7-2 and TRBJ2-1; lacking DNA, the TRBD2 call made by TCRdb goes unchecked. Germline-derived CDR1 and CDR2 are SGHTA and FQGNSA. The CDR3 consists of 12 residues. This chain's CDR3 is CASSPTRFEQFF.

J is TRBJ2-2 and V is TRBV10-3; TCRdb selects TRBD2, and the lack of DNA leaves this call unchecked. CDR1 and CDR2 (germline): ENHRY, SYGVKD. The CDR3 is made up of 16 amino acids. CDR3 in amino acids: CAIASEVAGGHGELFF.